The present T cell receptor (beta chain) was sequenced within a study of T cell changes during pregnancy in multiple sclerosis. The germline V and J ends were trimmed by 1 base and 4 bases, with 11 bases remaining between them. The germline CDR1 and CDR2 sequences are SEHNR and FQNEAQ (reference sequence). The CDR3 loop spans 16 amino acids. Sequenced by immunoSEQ multiplex PCR; TCRdb stores in-frame clones only, minus some. The sample carries around 110,000 clones, 80% to 95% recorded once. This material consisted of peripheral blood, taken in the third trimester of pregnancy. The chain has TRBV7-9 and TRBJ2-6, with a possible D match to TRBD1 (6 bases). The sequence derives from a female donor with multiple sclerosis, enrolled in a pregnancy study. The CDR3 sequence: CASSLVSGTGANVLTF. The CDR3, as DNA: TGTGCCAGCAGCTTAGTGTCAGGGACAGGGGCCAACGTCCTGACTTTC.